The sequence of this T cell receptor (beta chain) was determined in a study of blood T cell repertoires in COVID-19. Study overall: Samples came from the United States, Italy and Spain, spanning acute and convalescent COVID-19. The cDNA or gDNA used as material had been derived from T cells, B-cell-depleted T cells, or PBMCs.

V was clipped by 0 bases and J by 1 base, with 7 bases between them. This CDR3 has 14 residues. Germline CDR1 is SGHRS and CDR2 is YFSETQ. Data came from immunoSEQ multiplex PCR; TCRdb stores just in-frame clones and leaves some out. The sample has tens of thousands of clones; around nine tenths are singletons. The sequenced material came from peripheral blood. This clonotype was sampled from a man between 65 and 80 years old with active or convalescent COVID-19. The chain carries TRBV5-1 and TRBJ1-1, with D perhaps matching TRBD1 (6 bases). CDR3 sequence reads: CASSLDRANTEAFF. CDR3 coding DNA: TGCGCCAGCAGCTTGGACAGGGCGAACACTGAAGCTTTCTTT.